This TCR beta chain stems from a study of shared clonotypes between healthy human individuals. General study results and limits: A handful of donors showed sharing of about 5.5% of naive CD4 clonotypes.

Measured with immunoSEQ multiplex PCR; TCRdb has only the in-frame clones, and not every one. The sample shows just over 2,000,000 clones, over 85% of them seen only once. The naive CD8 fraction comprised CD45RO-negative cells positively selected for CCR7 and excluded terminally differentiated effector memory CD45RA+ cells. There are 16 residues in the CDR3. Germline lookup yields CDR1 MGHRA and CDR2 YSYEKL. Trimming removed 6 bases from V and 3 bases from J; junction bases left unmatched: 10. Note on this clone: Antigen: not known.

This TCR derives from a man younger than 35 in good health. The chain links TRBV4-1 to TRBJ2-3; 9 positions match TRBD2. Sequenced: naive CD8+ T cells sorted from blood. CDR3 sequence: CASRSTTRGGTDTQYF. The DNA of the CDR3 is TGCGCCAGCAGATCTACGACGCGGGGGGGAACAGATACGCAGTATTTT.